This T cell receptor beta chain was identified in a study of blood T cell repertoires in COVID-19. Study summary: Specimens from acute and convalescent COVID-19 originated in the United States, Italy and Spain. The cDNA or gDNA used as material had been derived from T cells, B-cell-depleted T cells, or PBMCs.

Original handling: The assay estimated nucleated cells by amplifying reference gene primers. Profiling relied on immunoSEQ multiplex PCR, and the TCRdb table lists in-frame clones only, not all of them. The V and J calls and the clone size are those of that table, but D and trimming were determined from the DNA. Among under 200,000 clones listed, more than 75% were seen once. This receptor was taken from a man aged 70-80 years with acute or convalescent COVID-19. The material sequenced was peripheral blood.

Written as DNA, the CDR3 is TGTGCCAGCAGCCACTTAGCGGGAGGGGATGAGCAGTTCTTC. Amino acids: CASSHLAGGDEQFF. The gene calls are TRBV3-1 (or the pseudogene TRBV3-2) and TRBJ2-1; 11 bases are a match to TRBD2. Germline values: CDR1 LGHDT, CDR2 YNNKEL (reference sequence). The CDR3 is 14 amino acids. Unmatched junction bases numbered 3, after V lost 3 bases and J lost 8 bases.